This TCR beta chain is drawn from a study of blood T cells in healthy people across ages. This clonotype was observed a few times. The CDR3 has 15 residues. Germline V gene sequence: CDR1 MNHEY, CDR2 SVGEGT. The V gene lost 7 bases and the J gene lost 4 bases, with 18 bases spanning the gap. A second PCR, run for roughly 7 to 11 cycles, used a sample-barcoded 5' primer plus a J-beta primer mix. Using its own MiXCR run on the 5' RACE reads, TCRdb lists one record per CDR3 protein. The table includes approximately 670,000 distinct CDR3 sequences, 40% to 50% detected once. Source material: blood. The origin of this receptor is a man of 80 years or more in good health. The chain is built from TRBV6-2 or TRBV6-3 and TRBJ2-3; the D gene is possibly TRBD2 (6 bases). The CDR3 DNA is TGTGCCAGCACCTCCGACGGGCTAGCGTCAGATACGCAGTATTTT. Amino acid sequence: CASTSDGLASDTQYF.